This entry lists 24 T cell receptor beta chains sequenced from one sample in a study of beta chain features in type 1 diabetes. For these TCRs, the target antigens are not known. Every bit of the isolated RNA underwent reverse transcription, so sequencing read expressed TCRB transcripts. Profiled with immunoSEQ multiplex PCR; TCRdb holds only in-frame clones, not every one. The repertoire holds 240,000 or so clones, just over 20% seen once, with around 0.028% in the top ten. Regarding the study as a whole: People with Type 1 diabetes carried modestly yet significantly shorter TCRB CDR3s in all four CD4+ subsets.

The specimen was naive CD4+ T cells from blood. All receptors derive from a woman in her thirties or forties with type 1 diabetes.

This sequence joins TRBV29-1 and TRBJ1-5, with 7 bases aligning to TRBD1. V shed 4 bases, J shed 7 bases, and the junction held 7 bases outside the gene matches. CDR1 is SQVTM and CDR2 is ANQGSEA in the germline V gene. The CDR3 consists of 13 residues. Written as DNA, the CDR3 is TGCAGCGTTGTTTGGGCAGGGGGACAGCCCCAGCATTTT. Translating it yields CSVVWAGGQPQHF. The entire variable domain, with the rest obtained from reference TRBV29-1 and TRBJ1-5, is as follows: SAVISQKPSRDICQRGTSLTIQCQVDSQVTMMFWYRQQPGQSLTLIATANQGSEATYESGFVIDKFPISRPNLTFSTLTVSNMSPEDSSIYLCSVVWAGGQPQHFGDGTRLSIL.

The chain recombines TRBV2 with TRBJ2-1; D is uncertain. There are 11 residues in the CDR3. Trimming left V 7 bases short and J 6 bases short, with 7 bases between. From germline, CDR1 is SNHLY and CDR2 FYNNEI. As DNA, the CDR3 is TGTGCCAGCAACCCCGGCAATGAGCAGTTCTTC. This encodes CASNPGNEQFF. Full variable domain (remainder filled in from reference TRBV2 and TRBJ2-1): EPEVTQTPSHQVTQMGQEVILRCVPISNHLYFYWYRQILGQKVEFLVSFYNNEISEKSEIFDDQFSVERPDGSNFTLKIRSTKLEDSAMYFCASNPGNEQFFGPGTRLTVL.

The rearrangement joins TRBV29-1 to TRBJ1-2, with TRBD1 matching over 7 bases. Looked up from germline, CDR1 is SQVTM and CDR2 is ANQGSEA. V trimming: 3 bases; J trimming: 2 bases; junction bases outside the gene matches: 6. The CDR3 is 14 amino acids. CDR3 DNA sequence: TGCAGCGTTGACCTTAGGGGGCCAAACTATGGCTACACCTTC. Protein sequence: CSVDLRGPNYGYTF.

The DNA for the CDR3 is TGCGCCAGCAGCTTGGGAGACAGCCCAGGGTACGAGCAGTACTTC. This sequence encodes CASSLGDSPGYEQYF. The chain couples TRBV5-1 to TRBJ2-7; perhaps TRBD1 as D (5 bases). V was shortened by 0 bases and J by 4 bases, with 14 bases between the two germline ends. CDR1 is SGHRS, CDR2 YFSETQ, per germline. This CDR3 contains 15 residues. The full variable domain, its missing parts supplied by reference TRBV5-1 and TRBJ2-7, is KAGVTQTPRYLIKTRGQQVTLSCSPISGHRSVSWYQQTPGQGLQFLFEYFSETQRNKGNFPGRFSGRQFSNSRSEMNVSTLELGDSALYLCASSLGDSPGYEQYFGPGTRLTVT.

The chain joins TRBV23-1 to TRBJ2-5; perhaps TRBD1 as D (5 bases). TRBV23-1 counts as an open reading frame of uncertain function. The CDR3 contains 15 residues. V was pared by 3 bases and J by 3 bases, with 14 bases between. DNA of the CDR3: TGCGCCAGCAGTCAGGTCAGGGCTCGGAAAGAGACCCAGTACTTC. This codes for CASSQVRARKETQYF.

CDR3 protein: CASSQESGRAGNGYTF. CDR3 bases: TGTGCCAGCAGCCAAGAATCAGGGAGGGCAGGAAATGGCTACACCTTC. The chain couples TRBV4-2 to TRBJ1-2, with a tentative D call TRBD1 (5 bases). Per germline, CDR1 LGHNA and CDR2 YNFKEQ. CDR3 length: 16 amino acids. Trimming took 0 bases from V and 6 from J, leaving 17 bases between them.

This rearrangement joins TRBV5-1 to TRBJ2-7, with a weak D call TRBD1 (5 bases). This CDR3 is 16 amino acids long. The ends were cut back, 2 bases at V and 3 bases at J, with 18 bases in the middle. Germline-derived CDR1 and CDR2 are SGHRS and YFSETQ. CDR3: CASSFGPQGGNYEQYF. The CDR3 DNA follows: TGCGCCAGCAGCTTCGGGCCGCAGGGTGGGAACTACGAGCAGTACTTC.

J is TRBJ2-1 and V is TRBV11-1; unclear D gene. Germline CDR1 SGHAT, CDR2 FQDESV (reference sequence). V dropped 1 base and J dropped 0 bases, with 10 bases sitting between them. This CDR3 has 16 amino acids. The CDR3: CASSLDGSGSYNEQFF. Written as DNA, the CDR3 is TGTGCCAGCAGCTTAGACGGGTCGGGCTCCTACAATGAGCAGTTCTTC.

A few counts support this clone. V gene TRBV4-3 combines with J gene TRBJ2-1; 7 bases line up with TRBD1. Trimming took 4 bases from V and 2 from J; bases not matched to a gene: 8. In germline, CDR1 is LGHNA, CDR2 YSLEER. The CDR3 totals 16 residues. CDR3 nucleotide sequence: TGCGCCAGCAGCCCGACAGGGACATGGACCTACAATGAGCAGTTCTTC. This translates into CASSPTGTWTYNEQFF.

This sequence joins TRBV7-9 and TRBJ2-5; a possible D gene is TRBD1 (6 bases). The V and J ends lost 3 bases and 4 bases respectively, with 12 bases between them. The CDR3 consists of 14 residues. The germline gives CDR1 SEHNR, CDR2 FQNEAQ (reference sequence). CDR3 in DNA: TGTGCCAGCAGCTTTTCGGACAGAAGAGAGACCCAGTACTTC. This translates into CASSFSDRRETQYF.

V and J are TRBV28 and TRBJ1-2, with TRBD1 identical over 9 bases. The ends lost 5 bases at V and 1 base at J; junction bases unmatched: 14. Germline CDR1 MDHEN, CDR2 SYDVKM. This CDR3 comprises 18 residues. The CDR3 region is CASSRDRVSSAFNYGYTF. The CDR3 nucleotides read TGTGCCAGCAGTCGGGACAGGGTCTCGTCTGCCTTTAACTATGGCTACACCTTC.

There are a few counts of this clone. The CDR3: CASSSPGQAITGELFF. In DNA form, the CDR3 reads TGTGCCAGCAGTTCTCCGGGACAGGCGATCACCGGGGAGCTGTTTTTT. The rearrangement links TRBV6-5 to TRBJ2-2, with 8 bases aligning to TRBD1. CDR1 is MNHEY, CDR2 SVGAGI, per germline. Trimming removed 4 bases from V and 4 bases from J; junction bases left unmatched: 8. The CDR3 loop spans 16 amino acids.

This chain joins TRBV7-9 and TRBJ2-3; D gene uncertain. The length of the CDR3 is 15 residues. The germline CDR1 and CDR2 sequences are SEHNR and FQNEAQ (reference sequence). Trimming cost V 5 bases and J 2 bases, with 14 bases left between them. The CDR3, as DNA: TGTGCCAGCAGCCTAGGCCTTACATACACAGATACGCAGTATTTT. It encodes CASSLGLTYTDTQYF. Full variable domain (remainder filled in from reference TRBV7-9 and TRBJ2-3): DTGVSQNPRHKITKRGQNVTFRCDPISEHNRLYWYRQTLGQGPEFLTYFQNEAQLEKSRLLSDRFSAERPKGSFSTLEIQRTEQGDSAMYLCASSLGLTYTDTQYFGPGTRLTVL.

This clone showed up just a few times. J is TRBJ1-1 and V is TRBV20-1, with D perhaps matching TRBD1 (6 bases). The ends were cut back, 0 bases at V and 11 bases at J, with 10 bases in the middle. The germline V gene encodes CDR1 DFQATT and CDR2 SNEGSKA (reference sequence). CDR3 length equals 11 residues. This CDR3 reads CSARDPGDAFF. The DNA of the CDR3 is TGCAGTGCTAGAGATCCAGGGGATGCTTTCTTT.

This clone was observed a few times. This chain joins TRBV29-1 and TRBJ2-2, with 9 bases matching TRBD1. Germline assignment: CDR1 SQVTM and CDR2 ANQGSEA. CDR3 size: 14 residues. V was clipped by 3 bases and J by 1 base; unmatched bases: 0. CDR3 loop: CSVEDRGNTGELFF. The CDR3 nucleotides are TGCAGCGTTGAGGACAGGGGGAACACCGGGGAGCTGTTTTTT.

This clone was observed a few times. This chain joins TRBV28 and TRBJ2-3; 7 bases map to TRBD1. V gave up 7 bases and J gave up 4 bases; unmatched junction bases: 5. Germline V lookup: CDR1 MDHEN, CDR2 SYDVKM. CDR3 length: 13 amino acids. The CDR3 loop is CASTRQGSDTQYF. CDR3 bases: TGTGCCAGCACCAGACAGGGATCAGATACGCAGTATTTT. The complete variable domain, with remaining parts taken from reference TRBV28 and TRBJ2-3, reads DVKVTQSSRYLVKRTGEKVFLECVQDMDHENMFWYRQDPGLGLRLIYFSYDVKMKEKGDIPEGYSVSREKKERFSLILESASTNQTSMYLCASTRQGSDTQYFGPGTRLTVL.

This clone was observed a handful of times. The chain combines TRBV5-1 with TRBJ2-2, with unresolved D. The CDR3 has 12 amino acids. Germline V gene sequence: CDR1 SGHRS, CDR2 YFSETQ. V lost 4 bases to trimming and J lost 7 bases, with 8 bases between them. Here the CDR3 reads CASSQTLGELFF. CDR3 nucleotides: TGCGCCAGCAGCCAGACTCTCGGGGAGCTGTTTTTT.

The V gene is TRBV28, the J gene TRBJ1-2, with TRBD1 matching 9 bases. The V gene's germline CDR1 is MDHEN and CDR2 SYDVKM. The length of the CDR3 is 15 residues. After removal of 4 bases from V and 8 bases from J, the junction contained 11 bases not matched to a gene. The CDR3 loop reads CASSSGTGKSGGYTF. The CDR3 DNA reads TGTGCCAGCAGTTCCGGGACAGGGAAGAGTGGCGGCTACACCTTC.

This clone was counted a few times. The chain carries TRBV11-2 and TRBJ1-6; D gene uncertain. Germline-derived CDR1 and CDR2 are SGHAT and FQNNGV. V lost 0 bases to trimming and J lost 16 bases, with 10 bases between them. CDR3 length: 12 residues. CDR3 nucleotides: TGTGCCAGCAGCTTAGATAACGGTTCTCTCCACTTT. Its protein is CASSLDNGSLHF.

The chain carries TRBV2 and TRBJ1-5; 8 bases agree with TRBD1. The length of the CDR3 is 14 residues. Germline lookup yields CDR1 SNHLY and CDR2 FYNNEI. With V trimmed by 6 bases and J by 4 bases, 5 bases remained unmatched. The DNA for the CDR3 is TGTGCCAGCAGGGGGACAGGTCGGAATCAGCCCCAGCATTTT. Protein product: CASRGTGRNQPQHF.

V usage is TRBV29-1 and J usage is TRBJ2-2, with 12 bases aligning to TRBD1. Unmatched junction bases numbered 8, after V lost 8 bases and J lost 4 bases. CDR3 size: 15 residues. Germline loops: CDR1 SQVTM, CDR2 ANQGSEA. For the CDR3, the DNA is TGCAGCTCAACCGGGACAGGGGGCATCACCGGGGAGCTGTTTTTT. Encoded protein: CSSTGTGGITGELFF.

In its sample, this clone was seen a few times. The chain couples TRBV10-3 to TRBJ2-2; D possibly corresponds to TRBD1 (6 bases). The CDR3 consists of 13 residues. Trimming took off 0 bases at V and 8 bases at J, with 7 bases between the two ends. In germline, CDR1 is ENHRY, CDR2 SYGVKD. CDR3 sequence reads: CAISESTGGELFF. The CDR3 DNA follows: TGTGCCATCAGTGAGTCGACAGGAGGGGAGCTGTTTTTT.

This clone was detected only a few times. The chain joins TRBV7-2 to TRBJ2-5; D is undetermined. CDR3 length: 11 amino acids. In germline, CDR1 is SGHTA, CDR2 FQGNSA. The V end lost 5 bases, the J end lost 5 bases, and 6 bases lay between the germline ends. The CDR3 is CASSARETQYF. The DNA for the CDR3 is TGTGCCAGCAGCGCCAGGGAGACCCAGTACTTC.

The chain employs TRBV7-9 and TRBJ2-7; 10 bases fit TRBD1. Germline values: CDR1 SEHNR, CDR2 FQNEAQ (reference sequence). This CDR3 comprises 15 residues. V gave up 2 bases and J gave up 4 bases; unmatched junction bases: 5. CDR3 sequence (DNA): TGTGCCAGCAGCTTACAAGGGACAGGGGCATACGAGCAGTACTTC. It is translated as CASSLQGTGAYEQYF.